This paragraph reports one T cell receptor (beta chain). Its matching antigen is unknown. The data belong to a study of regulatory T cells in long-lasting Graves disease. Time point noted: persistent/refractory GD, antithyroid drugs over 5 years with positive TRAb. TCR sequences were obtained from RNA taken from PBMCs. A volume of nine milliliters of peripheral blood was collected in EDTA tubes. In building TCR beta libraries, iRepertoire HTBI primers were used together with Arm-PCR of CDR3 regions. MiXCR, applied by TCRdb to the multiplex PCR reads, yields one record per CDR3 protein. This sample carries 350,000 to 450,000 distinct CDR3 sequences, roughly 24% of them seen once, and the ten largest clones take around 30%. Whole-study results and caveats: Persistent Graves' patients showed a TCR diversity that was lower than that of newly diagnosed ones.

This CDR3 has 17 amino acids. Trimming cost V 0 bases and J 0 bases, with 13 bases left between them. Germline V CDR1 and CDR2: SGHRS, YFSETQ. The clonotype was recovered from a woman aged 40 to 50 with Graves disease. This rearrangement joins TRBV5-1 to TRBJ1-3, with D tentatively TRBD1 (5 bases). Specimen: peripheral blood mononuclear cells (PBMCs), collected when the disease was refractory, from a patient treated with antithyroid drugs. CDR3 amino acids: CASSLDQGIASGNTIYF. CDR3 DNA sequence: TGCGCCAGCAGCTTGGATCAGGGCATCGCCTCTGGAAACACCATATATTTT.